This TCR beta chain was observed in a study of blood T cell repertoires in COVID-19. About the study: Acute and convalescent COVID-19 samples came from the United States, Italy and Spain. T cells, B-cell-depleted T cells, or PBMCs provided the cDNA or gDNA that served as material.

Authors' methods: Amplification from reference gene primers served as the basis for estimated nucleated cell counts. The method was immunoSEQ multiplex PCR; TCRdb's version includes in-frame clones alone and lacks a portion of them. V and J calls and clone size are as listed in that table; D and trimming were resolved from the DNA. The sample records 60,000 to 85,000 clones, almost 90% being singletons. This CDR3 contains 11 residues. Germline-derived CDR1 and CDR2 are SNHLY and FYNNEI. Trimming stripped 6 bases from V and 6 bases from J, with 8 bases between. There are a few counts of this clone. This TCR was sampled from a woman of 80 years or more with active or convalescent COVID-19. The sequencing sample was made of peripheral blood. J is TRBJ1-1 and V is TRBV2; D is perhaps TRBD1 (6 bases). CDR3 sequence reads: CASRYRAEAFF. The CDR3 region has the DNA TGTGCCAGCAGGTACAGGGCTGAAGCTTTCTTT. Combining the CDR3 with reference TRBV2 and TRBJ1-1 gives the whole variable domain EPEVTQTPSHQVTQMGQEVILRCVPISNHLYFYWYRQILGQKVEFLVSFYNNEISEKSEIFDDQFSVERPDGSNFTLKIRSTKLEDSAMYFCASRYRAEAFFGQGTRLTVV.